The 20 T cell receptor beta chains below come from one sample, sequenced in a study of OX40 agonist ivuxolimab in advanced cancers. TCRdb's copy holds only in-frame clones and misses some; the assay was immunoSEQ multiplex PCR. The sample contains 70,000 to 75,000 clones, about 85% of which appear only once. This material consisted of CD4+ or CD8+ T cells sorted from blood, taken in a trial of the OX40 agonist ivuxolimab. The receptors derive from an adult with an advanced solid tumor such as melanoma, head and neck, liver or kidney cancer.

The rearrangement joins TRBV5-1 to TRBJ2-7, with D maybe TRBD2 (5 bases). Germline V gene lookup returns CDR1 SGHRS and CDR2 YFSETQ. V was trimmed by 0 bases and J by 0 bases, leaving 10 bases between them. This CDR3 spans 15 amino acids. Here the CDR3 DNA reads TGCGCCAGCAGCTTGGTCCGGGGTTACTCCTACGAGCAGTACTTC. Its protein product is CASSLVRGYSYEQYF.

CDR3 sequence (DNA): TGTGCCAGCAGCGCAGGGGTGTCTGGGGCCAACGTCCTGACTTTC. Translated: CASSAGVSGANVLTF. The V call is TRBV11-3, the J call TRBJ2-6, with D possibly being TRBD1 (6 bases). The germline gives CDR1 SGHNT, CDR2 YENEEA. Trimming left V 5 bases short and J 1 base short, with 9 bases between. The CDR3 sequence is 15 residues long.

V is TRBV7-2 and J is TRBJ2-1; D not certain. Germline CDR1 and CDR2: SGHTA and FQGNSA. The CDR3 spans 14 residues. The V and J ends lost 4 bases and 3 bases respectively, with 10 bases between them. The CDR3 DNA reads as TGTGCCAGCAGCTCGAGACGGGTCTACAATGAGCAGTTCTTC. This codes for CASSSRRVYNEQFF. The complete variable domain, with remaining parts taken from reference TRBV7-2 and TRBJ2-1, reads GAGVSQSPSNKVTEKGKDVELRCDPISGHTALYWYRQSLGQGLEFLIYFQGNSAPDKSGLPSDRFSAERTGGSVSTLTIQRTQQEDSAVYLCASSSRRVYNEQFFGPGTRLTVL.

This sequence joins TRBV4-1 and TRBJ2-5, with 9 bases matching TRBD1. The CDR3 sequence is 17 residues long. The trim removed 0 bases at V and 2 bases at J, leaving 7 bases unmatched. CDR1 MGHRA and CDR2 YSYEKL come from the germline V gene. The CDR3 region has the DNA TGCGCCAGCAGCCAAGACGGACAGGGGCGAGGGCAAGAGACCCAGTACTTC. This translates into CASSQDGQGRGQETQYF.

The chain links TRBV28 to TRBJ1-4; TRBD1 agrees at 7 bases. V lost 5 bases and J lost 10; bases outside the gene matches: 10. CDR1 is MDHEN, CDR2 SYDVKM, per germline. The CDR3 is 14 residues long. The CDR3: CASSQPTGDGKLFF. The DNA for the CDR3 is TGTGCCAGCAGTCAACCCACAGGGGACGGAAAACTGTTTTTT.

The chain uses TRBV9 and TRBJ2-3; 13 bases agree with TRBD2. The CDR3 runs 17 residues. Unmatched junction bases numbered 8, after V lost 4 bases and J lost 3 bases. CDR1 and CDR2 from the germline V gene are SGDLS and YYNGEE. CDR3 in amino acids: CASSTRTSGSGTDTQYF. In DNA form, the CDR3 reads TGTGCCAGCAGCACCCGGACTAGCGGGAGTGGGACAGATACGCAGTATTTT.

V and J are TRBV7-9 and TRBJ1-1, with D hard to call. CDR3 length: 11 residues. Germline CDR1 is SEHNR and CDR2 is FQNEAQ (reference sequence). Trimming removed 5 bases at V and 8 bases at J, with 9 bases between. In DNA form, the CDR3 reads TGTGCCAGCAGCCCGGGTGACGAAGCTTTCTTT. It codes for CASSPGDEAFF.

This chain uses TRBV7-2 with TRBJ2-7, with a possible D match to TRBD2 (6 bases). CDR1 and CDR2 from the germline V gene are SGHTA and FQGNSA. The CDR3 is 12 amino acids. V was clipped by 6 bases and J by 6 bases, with 12 bases between them. CDR3 nucleotide sequence: TGTGCCAGCAGTCGGGACTCCCTCGAGCAGTACTTC. Residues: CASSRDSLEQYF.

This rearrangement joins TRBV7-3 to TRBJ1-2; tentatively, D is TRBD1 (5 bases). Looked up from germline, CDR1 is SGHTA and CDR2 is FQGTGA. Trimming shortened V by 9 bases and J by 8 bases, and 19 bases separated the two germline ends. This CDR3 region has 13 residues. The CDR3 protein is CASSPQGGSGYTF. The CDR3 nucleotides are TGTGCCAGTAGCCCGCAGGGCGGAAGCGGCTACACCTTC.

This chain uses TRBV19 with TRBJ2-7; no clear D. The length of the CDR3 is 15 residues. Per the germline V gene, CDR1 is LNHDA and CDR2 is SQIVND (reference sequence). The germline V and J ends were trimmed by 4 bases and 1 base, with 14 bases remaining between them. In DNA form, the CDR3 reads TGTGCCAGTAGTACCCGGGCCTCTAGTTCCTACGAGCAGTACTTC. This encodes CASSTRASSSYEQYF. The entire variable domain, with the rest obtained from reference TRBV19 and TRBJ2-7, is as follows: DGGITQSPKYLFRKEGQNVTLSCEQNLNHDAMYWYRQDPGQGLRLIYYSQIVNDFQKGDIAEGYSVSREKKESFPLTVTSAQKNPTAFYLCASSTRASSSYEQYFGPGTRLTVT.

This chain uses TRBV7-9 with TRBJ2-1; the match to TRBD1 covers 10 bases. Germline CDR1 reads SEHNR; CDR2 reads FQNEAQ (reference sequence). The CDR3 contains 14 residues. V trimming: 8 bases; J trimming: 10 bases; junction bases outside the gene matches: 11. Here the CDR3 DNA reads TGTGCCAGCCGGGGACAGGGGTACTTGGGGGAGCAGTTCTTC. This gives the protein CASRGQGYLGEQFF.

This clone came up once. V is TRBV7-7 and J is TRBJ2-1; 12 positions match TRBD2. CDR1 and CDR2 from the germline V gene are SSHAT and FNYEAQ (reference sequence). The CDR3 loop spans 15 amino acids. After removal of 3 bases from V and 7 bases from J, the junction contained 4 bases not matched to a gene. The CDR3 reads CASSLTSGRNNEQFF. The CDR3 bases are TGTGCCAGCAGCTTGACTAGCGGGAGAAATAATGAGCAGTTCTTC.

The rearrangement uses TRBV7-2 and TRBJ2-1, with TRBD2 matching 15 bases. Germline V gives CDR1 SGHTA, CDR2 FQGNSA. V was pared by 5 bases and J by 5 bases, with 7 bases of the junction left unmatched. The CDR3 runs to 17 residues. CDR3 sequence (DNA): TGTGCCAGCAGCCCCCGGACTAGCGGGAGGGGCGACAATGAGCAGTTCTTC. This codes for CASSPRTSGRGDNEQFF.

The genes are TRBV7-3 and TRBJ2-1, with 8 bases identical to TRBD2. This CDR3 contains 15 residues. Trimming removed 1 base from V and 8 bases from J; junction bases left unmatched: 7. From germline, CDR1 is SGHTA and CDR2 FQGTGA. CDR3 nucleotides: TGTGCCAGCAGCTTAATCTCCGGGAGGGCGGATGAGCAGTTCTTC. Translated, it gives CASSLISGRADEQFF.

This chain connects TRBV9 to TRBJ2-3; tentatively, D is TRBD2 (5 bases). The CDR3 spans 15 residues. Trimming shortened V by 0 bases and J by 1 base, and 9 bases separated the two germline ends. CDR1 and CDR2 from the germline V gene are SGDLS and YYNGEE. The CDR3, as DNA: TGTGCCAGCAGCGTAGAGGGAGACCGCACAGATACGCAGTATTTT. Translated: CASSVEGDRTDTQYF.

The V gene is TRBV6-1, the J gene TRBJ1-5; D unresolved. Looked up from germline, CDR1 is MNHNS and CDR2 is SASEGT. Between the trimmed V and J ends, which lost 6 bases and 1 base, there was a span of 10 bases. The CDR3 runs to 14 residues. This CDR3 is CASRSPASNQPQHF. The CDR3 region has the DNA TGTGCCAGCAGGTCACCTGCAAGCAATCAGCCCCAGCATTTT.

The V call is TRBV5-4, the J call TRBJ2-3; TRBD2 is a possible D gene (6 bases). The CDR3 sequence is 17 residues long. Germline-derived CDR1 and CDR2 are SGHNT and YYREEE (reference sequence). Trimming took 0 bases from V and 0 from J, leaving 14 bases between them. CDR3 amino acids: CASSLALSGLSTDTQYF. CDR3 sequence (DNA): TGTGCCAGCAGCTTGGCGTTAAGCGGGCTTAGCACAGATACGCAGTATTTT. Complete variable domain (other parts from reference TRBV5-4 and TRBJ2-3): ETGVTQSPTHLIKTRGQQVTLRCSSQSGHNTVSWYQQALGQGPQFIFQYYREEENGRGNFPPRFSGLQFPNYSSELNVNALELDDSALYLCASSLALSGLSTDTQYFGPGTRLTVL.

This chain connects TRBV5-6 to TRBJ2-5; 15 bases line up with TRBD2. Unmatched junction bases numbered 8, after V lost 4 bases and J lost 4 bases. The germline V gene encodes CDR1 SGHDT and CDR2 YYEEEE. This CDR3 region has 17 residues. CDR3 coding DNA: TGTGCCAGCAGCATTCCGGGACTAGCGGGAGGAGGAGAGACCCAGTACTTC. Residues: CASSIPGLAGGGETQYF.

The V gene is TRBV7-9, the J gene TRBJ1-5; 10 bases match TRBD1. Germline CDR1 SEHNR, CDR2 FQNEAQ (reference sequence). Unmatched junction bases numbered 8, after V lost 0 bases and J lost 9 bases. The CDR3 loop spans 16 amino acids. The CDR3: CASSLATGGFQWPQHF. As DNA, the CDR3 is TGTGCCAGCAGCTTAGCGACAGGGGGCTTCCAATGGCCCCAGCATTTT.

V usage is TRBV5-1 and J usage is TRBJ2-7; TRBD1 matches at 12 bases. V trimming: 4 bases; J trimming: 1 base; junction bases outside the gene matches: 3. The CDR3 loop spans 15 amino acids. CDR1 is SGHRS, CDR2 YFSETQ, per germline. The CDR3 DNA reads TGCGCCAGCAGCCGGGGACAGGGGGCATCCTACGAGCAGTACTTC. Residues: CASSRGQGASYEQYF.